This paragraph reports one T cell receptor beta chain. The antigen is undetermined. The primer mix had 60 Vbeta and 13 Jbeta primers. Using immunoSEQ multiplex PCR, the repertoire was profiled, and TCRdb retains in-frame clones only, with some absent. The sample lists over 75,000 clones; about 80% were seen once. The data derive from a study of cytomegalovirus exposure and HLA in healthy donors. Regarding the study as a whole: Links to common viral pathogens appeared, in a later analysis, for several of the most significant clusters. For TCR beta chains, V- and J-gene trimming was later linked to a missense DCLRE1C variant. Most likely, a cluster of highly shared sequence variants arose as a sequencing artifact. Some V segments (TRBV6-2 and TRBV6-3 among them) were excluded as indistinguishable.

The CDR3 runs to 14 residues. Germline V gene sequence: CDR1 SGHRS, CDR2 YFSETQ. J gave up 1 base and V 2 bases, and 0 bases lay outside the gene matches. The TCR was taken from a man aged 55 to 70 in good health and CMV-seropositive. The sample comprised PBMCs. The chain couples TRBV5-1 to TRBJ2-3; TRBD1 matches 8 bases. This CDR3 is CASSLQGGTDTQYF. CDR3 sequence (DNA): TGCGCCAGCAGCTTACAGGGGGGCACAGATACGCAGTATTTT.